Sequencing of this T cell receptor beta chain was carried out in a study of OX40 agonist ivuxolimab in advanced cancers. On the study more broadly: Ivuxolimab, which patients received intravenously every 2 weeks, was dosed at 0.01 to 10 mg/kg. The eligibility criteria allowed prior anti-PD-1, anti-PD-L1 or anti-CTLA-4 therapy, and approximately 42% had some. Two cutaneous melanoma patients and one hepatocellular carcinoma patient, three in all, had partial responses.

Per germline, CDR1 KGHSH and CDR2 LQKENI. The V gene lost 3 bases and the J gene lost 1 base, with 6 bases spanning the gap. The CDR3 contains 13 residues. Details on this clone: The same CDR3 arises from other DNA sequences in this sample as well.

Only in-frame clones appear in the TCRdb table, and some are missing; sequencing was by immunoSEQ multiplex PCR. The data hold about 78,000 clones, with 85% to 95% observed a single time. The specimen comprised CD4+ or CD8+ T cells sorted from blood, sampled in a trial of the OX40 agonist ivuxolimab. The chain recombines TRBV18 with TRBJ1-1, with D uncertain. The receptor was derived from an adult with an advanced solid tumor such as melanoma, head and neck, liver or kidney cancer. CDR3 bases: TGTGCCAGCTCACCGAGTCCGAACACTGAAGCTTTCTTT. Its protein is CASSPSPNTEAFF.